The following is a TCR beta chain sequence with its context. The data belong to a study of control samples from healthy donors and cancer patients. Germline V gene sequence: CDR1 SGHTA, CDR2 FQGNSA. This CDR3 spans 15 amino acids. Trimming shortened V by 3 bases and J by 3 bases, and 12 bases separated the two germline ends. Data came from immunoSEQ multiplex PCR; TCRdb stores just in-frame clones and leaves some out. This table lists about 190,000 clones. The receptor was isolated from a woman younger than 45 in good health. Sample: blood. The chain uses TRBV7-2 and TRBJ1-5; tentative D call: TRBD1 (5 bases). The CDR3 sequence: CASSFGTANNQPQHF. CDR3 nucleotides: TGTGCCAGCAGCTTTGGGACCGCTAACAATCAGCCCCAGCATTTT.